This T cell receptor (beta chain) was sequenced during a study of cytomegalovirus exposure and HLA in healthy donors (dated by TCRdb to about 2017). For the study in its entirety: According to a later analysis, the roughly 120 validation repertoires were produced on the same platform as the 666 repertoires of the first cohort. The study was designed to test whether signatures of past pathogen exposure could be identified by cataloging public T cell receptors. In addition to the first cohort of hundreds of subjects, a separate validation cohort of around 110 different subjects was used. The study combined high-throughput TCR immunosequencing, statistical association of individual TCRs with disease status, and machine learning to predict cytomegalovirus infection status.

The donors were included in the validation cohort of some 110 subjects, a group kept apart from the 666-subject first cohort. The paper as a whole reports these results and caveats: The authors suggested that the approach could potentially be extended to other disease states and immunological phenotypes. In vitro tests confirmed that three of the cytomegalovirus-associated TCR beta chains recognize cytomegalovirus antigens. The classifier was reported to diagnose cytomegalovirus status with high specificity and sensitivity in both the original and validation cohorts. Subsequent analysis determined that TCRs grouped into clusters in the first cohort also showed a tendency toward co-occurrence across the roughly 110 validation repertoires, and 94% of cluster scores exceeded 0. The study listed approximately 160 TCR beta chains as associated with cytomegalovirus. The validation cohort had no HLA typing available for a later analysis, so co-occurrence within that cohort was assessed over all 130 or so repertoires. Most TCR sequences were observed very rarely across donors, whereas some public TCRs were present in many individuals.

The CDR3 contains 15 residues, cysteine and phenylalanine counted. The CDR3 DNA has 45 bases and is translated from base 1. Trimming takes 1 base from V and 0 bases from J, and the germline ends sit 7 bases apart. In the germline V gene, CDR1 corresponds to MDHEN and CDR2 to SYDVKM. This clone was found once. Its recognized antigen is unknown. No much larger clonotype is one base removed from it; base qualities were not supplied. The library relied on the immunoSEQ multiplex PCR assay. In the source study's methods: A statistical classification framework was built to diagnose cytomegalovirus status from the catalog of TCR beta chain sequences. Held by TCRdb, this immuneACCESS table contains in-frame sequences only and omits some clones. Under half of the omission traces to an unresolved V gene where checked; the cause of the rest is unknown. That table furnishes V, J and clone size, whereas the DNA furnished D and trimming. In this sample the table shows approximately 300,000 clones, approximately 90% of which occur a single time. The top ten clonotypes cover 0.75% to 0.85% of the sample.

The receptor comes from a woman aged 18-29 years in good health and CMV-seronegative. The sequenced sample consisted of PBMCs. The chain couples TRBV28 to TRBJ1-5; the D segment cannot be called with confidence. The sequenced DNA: TGTGCCAGCAGTTTATTGCAGAATAGCAATCAGCCCCAGCATTTT. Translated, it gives CASSLLQNSNQPQHF.